The source of this T cell receptor beta chain is a study of beta chain features in type 1 diabetes. Study results and limitations: TCRB CDR3s were moderately but significantly shorter in Type 1 diabetes patients in all four CD4+ subsets.

Sequenced material consisted of expressed TCRB transcripts (all of the isolated RNA was reverse transcribed). Data came from immunoSEQ multiplex PCR; TCRdb stores just in-frame clones and leaves some out. The sample has about 660,000 clones, over 11% seen once. With V trimmed by 1 base and J by 13 bases, 7 bases remained unmatched. The CDR3 consists of 14 residues. Germline V gene sequence: CDR1 LGHNA, CDR2 YSLEER. This clone appeared a few times. Its antigen is not identified. What was sequenced was naive CD4+ T cells from blood. The chain joins TRBV4-3 to TRBJ1-4; 9 positions agree with TRBD1. This sequence was found in a man younger than 35 with type 1 diabetes. CDR3 sequence: CASSQAGQGIGLFF. CDR3 coding DNA: TGCGCCAGCAGCCAAGCCGGACAGGGGATTGGACTGTTTTTT.